The 13 T cell receptor beta chains given below trace back to one sample, sequenced in a study of blood T cell repertoires in COVID-19. Measured with immunoSEQ multiplex PCR; TCRdb has only the in-frame clones, and not every one. Of roughly 330,000 clones listed, about 89% are singletons. Sample: PBMCs or T cells enriched from blood (not recorded which). The receptors derive from a woman in her twenties or thirties who had recovered from COVID-19.

This clone was counted between two and nine times. The rearrangement uses TRBV9 and TRBJ1-3; TRBD1 aligns across 7 bases. The CDR3 spans 16 residues. V lost 4 bases and J lost 3; bases outside the gene matches: 10. Germline V gene lookup returns CDR1 SGDLS and CDR2 YYNGEE. CDR3 sequence reads: CASSPQQGTVGNTIYF. The CDR3 DNA is TGTGCCAGCAGCCCTCAACAAGGGACAGTTGGAAACACCATATATTTT. Based on the CDR3 plus reference TRBV9 and TRBJ1-3, the full variable domain is DSGVTQTPKHLITATGQRVTLRCSPRSGDLSVYWYQQSLDQGLQFLIQYYNGEERAKGNILERFSAQQFPDLHSELNLSSLELGDSALYFCASSPQQGTVGNTIYFGEGSWLTVV.

In nucleotides, the CDR3 is TGTGCCAGCGGGGGGGACTTCGGCACTGAAGCTTTCTTT. As protein: CASGGDFGTEAFF. The genes are TRBV7-9 and TRBJ1-1; weak D call: TRBD1 (5 bases). Germline V gene lookup returns CDR1 SEHNR and CDR2 FQNEAQ (reference sequence). The CDR3 extends over 13 amino acids. V was shortened by 8 bases and J by 4 bases, with 14 bases between the two germline ends.

This clone appeared many times. V and J are TRBV7-8 and TRBJ2-6; possible D gene TRBD1, 6 bases. The V end lost 5 bases, the J end lost 0 bases, and 11 bases lay between the germline ends. The length of the CDR3 is 16 residues. CDR1 SGHVS and CDR2 FQNEAQ come from the germline V gene. The CDR3 spells CASSISDSSGANVLTF. In nucleotides, the CDR3 is TGTGCCAGCAGCATATCGGACAGCTCTGGGGCCAACGTCCTGACTTTC. Based on the CDR3 plus reference TRBV7-8 and TRBJ2-6, the full variable domain is GAGVSQSPRYKVAKRGQDVALRCDPISGHVSLFWYQQALGQGPEFLTYFQNEAQLDKSGLPSDRFFAERPEGSVSTLKIQRTQQEDSAVYLCASSISDSSGANVLTFGAGSRLTVL.

This rearrangement joins TRBV4-1 to TRBJ2-1; unclear D gene. Germline-derived CDR1 and CDR2 are MGHRA and YSYEKL. The CDR3 is 16 residues long. Trimming removed 1 base from V and 0 bases from J, with 10 bases in between. CDR3 region: CASSQGFPSSYNEQFF. The CDR3 DNA sequence: TGCGCCAGCAGCCAAGGATTCCCGAGCTCCTACAATGAGCAGTTCTTC.

This chain uses TRBV6-5 with TRBJ1-2; the match to TRBD1 covers 8 bases. V lost 6 bases and J lost 4; bases outside the gene matches: 7. There are 14 residues in the CDR3. Germline V gene data show CDR1 as MNHEY and CDR2 as SVGAGI. The CDR3: CASRDRTGTYGYTF. The DNA of the CDR3 is TGTGCCAGCAGGGATCGGACAGGGACCTATGGCTACACCTTC.

The chain recombines TRBV11-2 with TRBJ2-7; D is unresolved. This CDR3 comprises 12 residues. The germline V gene has CDR1 SGHAT and CDR2 FQNNGV. V was cut by 1 base and J by 4 bases, with 5 bases left in between. CDR3 DNA sequence: TGTGCCAGCAGCTTAGGTAGTTACGAGCAGTACTTC. It codes for CASSLGSYEQYF.

The rearrangement uses TRBV7-8 and TRBJ2-5; D call uncertain. This CDR3 is 16 amino acids long. The germline V gene encodes CDR1 SGHVS and CDR2 FQNEAQ. V lost 5 bases and J lost 3, with 19 bases in between. The CDR3 region is CASSERRWSVEETQYF. CDR3 sequence (DNA): TGTGCCAGCAGCGAGAGGCGGTGGAGTGTAGAAGAGACCCAGTACTTC.

Only one count was recorded for this clone. The chain recombines TRBV11-2 with TRBJ2-3; no clear D. Trimming removed 4 bases from V and 2 bases from J, with 7 bases in between. The length of the CDR3 is 13 residues. Per the germline V gene, CDR1 is SGHAT and CDR2 is FQNNGV. This CDR3 is CASSYQVTDTQYF. In nucleotides, the CDR3 is TGTGCCAGCAGCTACCAGGTCACAGATACGCAGTATTTT.

J is TRBJ2-7 and V is TRBV30; 7 bases are a match to TRBD2. The CDR3 contains 13 residues. Germline trimming cut 0 bases from V and 3 bases from J; bases unmatched to any gene: 2. In germline, CDR1 is GTSNPN, CDR2 SVGIG (reference sequence). CDR3 DNA sequence: TGTGCCTGGAGTGTAGGGGAGGGCTACGAGCAGTACTTC. Translation: CAWSVGEGYEQYF.

The chain combines TRBV28 with TRBJ1-2, with D perhaps matching TRBD1 (5 bases). Trimming shortened V by 3 bases and J by 4 bases, and 15 bases separated the two germline ends. The germline gives CDR1 MDHEN, CDR2 SYDVKM. This CDR3 contains 15 residues. The CDR3 DNA reads as TGTGCCAGCAGTTTCGGTCCCACGGGACTCTATGGCTACACCTTC. Translating gives CASSFGPTGLYGYTF.

The gene calls are TRBV30 and TRBJ2-7; D remains ambiguous. The germline V gene encodes CDR1 GTSNPN and CDR2 SVGIG (reference sequence). The germline V and J ends were trimmed by 1 base and 2 bases, with 21 bases remaining between them. This CDR3 region has 17 residues. The DNA of the CDR3 is TGTGCCTGGAGTGAAGGAGTAATTCTTGAATTAACCTACGAGCAGTACTTC. Translation gives CAWSEGVILELTYEQYF.

The rearrangement joins TRBV29-1 to TRBJ1-5; TRBD1 is a possible D gene (6 bases). Germline lookup yields CDR1 SQVTM and CDR2 ANQGSEA. The CDR3 runs to 12 residues. The V end lost 7 bases, the J end lost 5 bases, and 12 bases lay between the germline ends. Here the CDR3 DNA reads TGCAGCGCAGGACAGCTTGATCAGCCCCAGCATTTT. Its translation: CSAGQLDQPQHF.

The chain uses TRBV5-1 and TRBJ1-1; D remains unclear. The CDR3 runs to 14 residues. V was clipped by 1 base and J by 4 bases, with 11 bases between them. CDR1 and CDR2 from the germline V gene are SGHRS and YFSETQ. The CDR3 is CASSLSQEATEAFF. The CDR3 nucleotides read TGCGCCAGCAGCTTGAGTCAGGAGGCCACTGAAGCTTTCTTT.